This T cell receptor beta chain was identified during a study of glioma-infiltrating T cells after dendritic cell vaccination (dated by TCRdb to the mid-2010s). Some background on the complete study: A cohort of 15 glioblastoma patients from Phase I and II dendritic cell vaccination trials was included, of whom 9 were newly diagnosed and 6 had recurrent disease. Between the early 2000s and the early 2010s, the patients were given dendritic cell vaccination pulsed with autologous tumor lysate. The vaccine consisted of monocyte-derived dendritic cells cultured approximately seven days with IL-4 and GM-CSF, then pulsed overnight with autologous tumor lysate. Three intradermal dendritic cell vaccine injections were administered to patients at biweekly intervals in the arm below the axilla. Deep sequencing of TCR beta CDR3 regions was used to quantify tumor-infiltrating lymphocyte content and compare tumor and blood repertoires in dendritic cell-vaccinated glioblastoma patients. Survival after dendritic cell vaccination was correlated with TCR sequencing metrics such as TIL content and the overlap between tumor and blood repertoires.

Including cysteine and phenylalanine, the CDR3 has 17 amino acids. The kept DNA is CDR3 alone, 51 bases in frame from the first base. CDR1 and CDR2 were assigned from the germline V gene as MGHRA and YSYEKL. V and J are trimmed by 7 bases and 7 bases, and the gene matches miss 16 bases of the junction. What the study reported, not specific to this receptor: Higher estimated pretreatment TIL content predicted longer time to progression and overall survival after dendritic cell vaccination. TCR clonality showed no direct relationship with survival, which suggests that a diverse polyclonal response may matter. The cohort was small and heterogeneous, and full blood and tumor sets were available for few patients, with initial-recurrent tumor pairs available for even fewer patients. The TCR overlap response model with three groups was called speculative and said to need prospective validation.

Using the immunoSEQ assay, TCRB CDR3 regions were amplified from 2 to 2.5 micrograms of genomic DNA, or from all available DNA when less than that was on hand. Multiplex PCR used 60 forward primers for TCR V beta segments and 13 reverse primers for J beta segments. To estimate the number of reads per starting template, synthetic control templates were added to each sample at limiting dilution. The Illumina HiSeq System generated 87 bp sequencing reads. As for how the authors treated the data: PCR and sequencing errors were removed by a nearest neighbor algorithm that merged closely related sequences. TCR overlap was defined as the percentage of unique tumor TCR beta sequences that were also found in the peripheral blood of the same patient. Imported from immuneACCESS, the table was reduced by TCRdb to in-frame sequences with V and J called. These copies leave out some clones; in studies compared against another copy, an unresolved V gene accounts for under half, and the cause of the remainder is not known. That table furnishes V, J and clone size, whereas the DNA furnished D and trimming. Present in this sample are over 80,000 clones, approximately 90% of which were seen just once. Roughly 3.2% of the sample goes to the ten largest clones.

Selection of patients required sufficient residual fresh-frozen tumor tissue and over two years of available survival data. An isocitrate dehydrogenase mutation was not carried by any of the glioblastoma patients, although molecular status was otherwise variable. PBMC collection took place before vaccination, two weeks after the third vaccination, and at tumor progression if progression occurred. The Qiagen DNeasy Blood extraction Kit was used to extract genomic DNA. Comment on this clone: There is no known antigen for this receptor. No base quality information exists; no much larger clone differs at one position.

The rearranged chain carries TRBV4-1 and TRBJ1-6, and TRBD1 matches 7 of the central bases. The sequencing used blood, collected before dendritic cell vaccination. The sequence derives from a human donor with glioblastoma. The sequenced DNA is TGCGCCAGCACCTCAGGGTTAGGGGGCGATCCCAATTCACCCCTCCACTTT. Translated, this gives CASTSGLGGDPNSPLHF.